A single sample gave rise to the 5 T cell receptor beta chains below, sequenced in a study of T cell responses to AZD1222 COVID-19 vaccine. TCRdb's copy holds only in-frame clones and misses some; the assay was immunoSEQ multiplex PCR. This table has 110,000 to 150,000 clones, about 92% appearing once. The starting material was peripheral blood, obtained 28 days after the second AZD1222 dose. These receptors originate from an adult who received the AZD1222 COVID-19 vaccine.

CDR3 amino acids: CASSPGRDRGGYTF. CDR3 bases: TGTGCCAGCAGCCCGGGCCGGGACAGGGGAGGCTACACCTTC. The chain links TRBV7-9 to TRBJ1-2, with 10 positions matching TRBD1. With 5 bases clipped from V and 8 bases from J, the junction kept 8 bases outside the gene matches. This CDR3 contains 14 residues. Germline CDR1 and CDR2: SEHNR and FQNEAQ (reference sequence).

The chain couples TRBV9 to TRBJ1-1; no clear D. Germline lookup yields CDR1 SGDLS and CDR2 YYNGEE. The ends were cut back, 4 bases at V and 4 bases at J, with 14 bases in the middle. The CDR3 spans 14 residues. This chain's CDR3 is CASSTGLDGTEAFF. The CDR3 DNA sequence: TGTGCCAGCAGCACCGGGTTGGATGGCACTGAAGCTTTCTTT.

The chain has TRBV28 and TRBJ1-1; D is uncertain. This CDR3 is 15 amino acids long. Per germline, CDR1 MDHEN and CDR2 SYDVKM. Deletions cut 6 bases from V and 3 bases from J, with 17 bases between. The CDR3: CASSPYQDGDTEAFF. The DNA of the CDR3 is TGTGCCAGCAGCCCCTATCAGGATGGGGACACTGAAGCTTTCTTT.

This rearrangement joins TRBV2 to TRBJ2-7; no clear D gene. CDR3 size: 13 residues. Germline V gene sequence: CDR1 SNHLY, CDR2 FYNNEI. V dropped 6 bases and J dropped 0 bases, with 9 bases sitting between them. In nucleotides, the CDR3 is TGTGCCAGCAGGGCAGGATACTCCTACGAGCAGTACTTC. It specifies CASRAGYSYEQYF. Drawing the rest from reference TRBV2 and TRBJ2-7, the complete variable domain is EPEVTQTPSHQVTQMGQEVILRCVPISNHLYFYWYRQILGQKVEFLVSFYNNEISEKSEIFDDQFSVERPDGSNFTLKIRSTKLEDSAMYFCASRAGYSYEQYFGPGTRLTVT.

This clone has a single count. The rearrangement joins TRBV2 to TRBJ2-2, with D perhaps being TRBD1 or TRBD2 (6 bases each). This CDR3 contains 15 residues. The V gene lost 4 bases and the J gene lost 2 bases, with 11 bases spanning the gap. Germline assignment: CDR1 SNHLY and CDR2 FYNNEI. The CDR3 sequence is CASSAAGQNTGELFF. DNA for the CDR3: TGTGCCAGCAGTGCTGCGGGACAAAACACCGGGGAGCTGTTTTTT.